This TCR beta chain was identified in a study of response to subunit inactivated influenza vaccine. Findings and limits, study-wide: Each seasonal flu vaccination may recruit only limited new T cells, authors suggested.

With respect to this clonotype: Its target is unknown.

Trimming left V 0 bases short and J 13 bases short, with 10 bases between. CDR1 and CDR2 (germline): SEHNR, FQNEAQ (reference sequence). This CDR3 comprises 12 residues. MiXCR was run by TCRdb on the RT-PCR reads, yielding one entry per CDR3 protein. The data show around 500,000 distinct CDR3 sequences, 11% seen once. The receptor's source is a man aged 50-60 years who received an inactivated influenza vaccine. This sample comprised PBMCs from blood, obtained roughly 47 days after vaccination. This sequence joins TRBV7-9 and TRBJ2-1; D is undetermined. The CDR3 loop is CASSLAGADQFF. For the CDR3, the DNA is TGTGCCAGCAGCTTAGCCGGCGCGGATCAGTTCTTC.